This T cell receptor beta chain originates from a study of blood T cell repertoires in COVID-19. At the level of the study: There were acute and convalescent COVID-19 samples, and they came from the United States, Italy and Spain. T cells, B-cell-depleted T cells, or PBMCs supplied cDNA or gDNA.

Original methodology: Cell counts per sample came from amplifying reference gene primers. Clones were sequenced by immunoSEQ multiplex PCR, and TCRdb holds only the in-frame ones, with some missing. That table is the source of V, J and clone size, and D and trimming were worked out from the DNA. The sample lists 250,000 or so clones; about nine tenths were seen once. In germline, CDR1 is LGHNA, CDR2 YNFKEQ. The V segment lost 1 base and the J segment 3 bases; nucleotides outside the gene matches: 5. The CDR3 consists of 15 residues. This receptor was taken from a woman aged 60-75 years with acute or convalescent COVID-19. The sample comprised peripheral blood. The chain is built from TRBV4-2 and TRBJ2-7; TRBD2 matches at 8 bases. CDR3 DNA sequence: TGTGCCAGCAGCCAAGCAGCGGGGGTCAACTACGAGCAGTACTTC. It is translated as CASSQAAGVNYEQYF.